The present TCR beta chain was sequenced within a study of a mutant IDH1 vaccine in newly diagnosed glioma. Across the study: V12 took place at week 35, and V13 at week 47.

TCRdb's table, derived via immunoSEQ multiplex PCR, lists solely in-frame clones and lacks some. This table holds fewer than 25,000 clones, less than 90% found once. With regard to this clone: Its target is not known.

Study observations and caveats: Evidence of vaccine-induced immune responses was documented in about 93% of patients. Pseudoprogression apparently lacked any relation to changes in top peripheral T cell clonotypes.

Time point reported: week 47, end of study. Vaccinated patients received 300 ug of mutant IDH1 20-mer peptide per dose, with topical imiquimod. Trimming left V 7 bases short and J 5 bases short, with 20 bases between. The CDR3 spans 15 residues. Germline V gives CDR1 MDHEN, CDR2 SYDVKM. The sequence derives from a man aged 35 to 55 with glioma. The material sequenced was PBMCs, taken from a glioma patient whose treatment included an IDH1 peptide vaccine. The V and J genes are TRBV28 and TRBJ1-1; perhaps TRBD1 as D (5 bases). The CDR3 protein is CASTRGEGAKTEAFF. In DNA, the CDR3 is TGTGCCAGCACGAGGGGAGAAGGGGCGAAGACTGAAGCTTTCTTT.